The rows below give T cell receptor beta chains drawn from one sample of a study of cytomegalovirus exposure and HLA in healthy donors. This table comes from immunoSEQ multiplex PCR, and its TCRdb copy is limited to in-frame clones, with some not included. The sample lists about 200,000 clones, approximately 81% seen once, with 2.5% to 3.5% in the top ten. The sequencing sample was made of PBMCs. These receptors came from a man aged 25-40 years in good health and CMV-seronegative. The CDR3 runs from the conserved cysteine through the conserved F or W. Each record gives: D gene, J gene, V gene, clone size, CDR3 protein, CDR3 DNA. A D gene is named only where the DNA matches it firmly. Clone size is stated in some rows and not others, as once, few, many or a class when expanded.

TRBD2 | TRBJ2-4 | TRBV4-3 | NA | CASSQEWRGARVRTKNIQYF | TGCGCCAGCAGCCAAGAGTGGCGGGGGGCCAGGGTTAGGACCAAAAACATTCAGTACTTC
NA | TRBJ1-2 | TRBV12-5 | once | CASGFNLGFGYTF | TGTGCTAGTGGTTTTAATTTGGGCTTCGGCTACACCTTC
NA | TRBJ2-6 | TRBV27 | NA | CASSRGGANVLTF | TGTGCCAGCAGCAGGGGTGGGGCCAACGTCCTGACTTTC
TRBD1 | TRBJ2-7 | TRBV19 | NA | CASSVSGQGAYEQYF | TGTGCCAGTAGTGTGTCAGGACAGGGGGCCTACGAGCAGTACTTC
NA | TRBJ2-3 | TRBV15 | NA | CATSRLYTDTQYF | TGTGCCACCAGCAGACTTTACACAGATACGCAGTATTTT
TRBD1 | TRBJ2-5 | TRBV10-3 | NA | CATSGGEETQYF | TGTGCCACTTCAGGGGGCGAAGAGACCCAGTACTTC
NA | TRBJ2-7 | TRBV7-9 | NA | CASGRGTRDEQYF | TGTGCCAGCGGGAGGGGGACACGAGACGAGCAGTACTTC
TRBD1 | TRBJ1-6 | TRBV5-1 | NA | CASSGGQGGNSPLHF | TGCGCCAGCAGCGGGGGACAGGGAGGAAATTCACCCCTCCACTTT
TRBD2 | TRBJ2-1 | TRBV5-6 | NA | CASSSGLAGGVYNEQFF | TGTGCCAGCAGCTCAGGACTAGCGGGGGGGGTTTACAATGAGCAGTTCTTC
TRBD2 | TRBJ2-1 | TRBV6-1 | NA | CASSEKLAGPNEQFF | TGTGCCAGCAGTGAAAAACTAGCGGGCCCCAATGAGCAGTTCTTC
NA | TRBJ2-7 | TRBV27 | few | CASSLSGTGFSYEQYF | TGTGCCAGCAGTTTATCCGGGACTGGATTCTCCTACGAGCAGTACTTC
NA | TRBJ2-7 | TRBV6-6 | large | CASSYLREPPREQYF | TGTGCCAGCAGTTACCTCCGCGAACCGCCCAGGGAGCAGTACTTC
NA | TRBJ1-2 | TRBV6-1 | NA | CASSEGYVRYGYTF | TGTGCCAGCAGTGAAGGCTACGTTAGATATGGCTACACCTTC
NA | TRBJ1-1 | TRBV27 | NA | CASTPRERGAEDEAFF | TGTGCCAGCACTCCACGGGAGCGGGGGGCGGAGGATGAAGCTTTCTTT
TRBD2 | TRBJ2-2 | TRBV27 | NA | CASSPGGGRAAGELFF | TGTGCCAGCAGTCCCGGCGGGGGGCGCGCCGCCGGGGAGCTGTTTTTT
TRBD1 | TRBJ1-1 | TRBV14 | NA | CASSRDRVNTEAFF | TGTGCCAGCAGCCGGGACAGGGTGAACACTGAAGCTTTCTTT
NA | TRBJ2-1 | TRBV7-2 | NA | CASSLAGIYEQFF | TGTGCCAGCAGCTTGGCCGGGATCTATGAGCAGTTCTTC
NA | TRBJ2-5 | TRBV19 | NA | CASSLLLAETQYF | TGTGCCAGTAGTTTGCTACTAGCAGAGACCCAGTACTTC
NA | TRBJ1-3 | TRBV4-3 | few | CASSQVVGFRNTIYF | TGCGCCAGCAGCCAAGTAGTCGGGTTTAGAAACACCATATATTTT
NA | TRBJ2-1 | TRBV11-2 | NA | CASSLDGGNEQFF | TGTGCCAGCAGCTTAGACGGGGGTAATGAGCAGTTCTTC
NA | TRBJ2-5 | TRBV5-6 | NA | CASSLGVQETQYF | TGTGCCAGCAGCTTGGGAGTGCAAGAGACCCAGTACTTC
TRBD2 | TRBJ2-3 | TRBV7-9 | NA | CASSLSGGQGDTQYF | TGTGCCAGCAGCCTTAGCGGGGGCCAGGGAGATACGCAGTATTTT
TRBD1 | TRBJ1-6 | TRBV10-1 | NA | CASSDRTGAGSPLHF | TGCGCCAGCAGTGACCGTACAGGGGCCGGTTCACCCCTCCACTTT
TRBD1 | TRBJ2-5 | TRBV19 | NA | CASRTGEYQETQYF | TGTGCCAGTAGAACAGGGGAGTACCAAGAGACCCAGTACTTC
TRBD1 | TRBJ2-5 | TRBV7-9 | once | CASSLSRGQETQYF | TGTGCCAGCAGCTTGAGCAGGGGGCAAGAGACCCAGTACTTC
TRBD2 | TRBJ2-5 | TRBV5-4 | NA | CASSSSGGGGETQYF | TGTGCCAGCAGCTCTAGCGGGGGAGGAGGAGAGACCCAGTACTTC
NA | TRBJ1-2 | TRBV7-9 | NA | CASSLGFRTRDGYTF | TGTGCCAGCAGCTTAGGGTTCAGAACTAGAGATGGCTACACCTTC
NA | TRBJ1-1 | TRBV7-2 | NA | CASSSSPLSGGTEAFF | TGTGCCAGCAGCTCTTCGCCTTTAAGTGGCGGCACTGAAGCTTTCTTT
TRBD1 | TRBJ2-3 | TRBV25-1 | NA | CASAYTGTGTDTQYF | TGTGCCAGCGCCTATACCGGGACAGGGACAGATACGCAGTATTTT
TRBD1 | TRBJ2-2 | TRBV9 | NA | CASSRTGGRIGELFF | TGTGCCAGCAGCCGGACAGGGGGTCGGATCGGGGAGCTGTTTTTT
NA | TRBJ2-7 | TRBV11-2 | NA | CASSLFNEQYF | TGTGCCAGCAGCTTATTTAACGAGCAGTACTTC
NA | TRBJ1-2 | TRBV7-9 | NA | CSSREGVGGYTF | TGTTCCAGCAGAGAGGGGGTCGGTGGCTACACCTTC
NA | TRBJ2-4 | TRBV18 | NA | CASSPSRVVAKNIQYF | TGTGCCAGCTCACCGTCCAGGGTTGTAGCCAAAAACATTCAGTACTTC
NA | TRBJ1-4 | TRBV28 | NA | CASTRDGGANEKLFF | TGTGCCAGCACCCGAGATGGGGGGGCTAATGAAAAACTGTTTTTT
TRBD1 | TRBJ2-5 | TRBV7-9 | NA | CASSNPGQGLLETQYF | TGTGCCAGCAGCAACCCGGGACAGGGGTTATTAGAGACCCAGTACTTC
NA | TRBJ1-1 | TRBV29-1 | NA | CSVEDSLEAFF | TGCAGCGTTGAAGATAGCCTTGAAGCTTTCTTT
TRBD1 | TRBJ1-3 | TRBV6-5 | NA | CASSPTGRGNTIYF | TGTGCCAGCAGCCCGACAGGGCGAGGAAACACCATATATTTT
TRBD2 | TRBJ2-2 | TRBV4-2 | NA | CASSQPGLRETGELFF | TGTGCCAGCAGCCAGCCGGGACTAAGAGAGACCGGGGAGCTGTTTTTT
NA | TRBJ2-7 | TRBV15 | NA | CATSRDGYEQYF | TGTGCCACCAGCAGAGACGGGTACGAGCAGTACTTC
NA | TRBJ1-6 | TRBV27 | NA | CASSLSRGFNNSPLHF | TGTGCCAGCAGTTTATCGAGAGGGTTCAATAATTCACCCCTCCACTTT
TRBD2 | TRBJ2-5 | TRBV7-3 | NA | CASSLAGGFQETQYF | TGTGCCAGCAGCTTAGCGGGGGGTTTCCAAGAGACCCAGTACTTC
NA | TRBJ2-1 | TRBV6-5 | NA | CASSYGARARYNEQFF | TGTGCCAGCAGTTATGGGGCTCGGGCCCGATACAATGAGCAGTTCTTC
TRBD1 | TRBJ2-7 | TRBV5-8 | NA | CASSFGDRYEQYF | TGTGCCAGCAGTTTCGGGGACAGATACGAGCAGTACTTC
NA | TRBJ1-2 | TRBV7-9 | once | CAGGDYGYTF | TGTGCCGGGGGGGACTATGGCTACACCTTC
NA | TRBJ1-2 | TRBV9 | NA | CASSVGWRGNYGYTF | TGTGCCAGCAGCGTAGGGTGGCGCGGAAACTATGGCTACACCTTC
NA | TRBJ1-3 | TRBV6-5 | few | CASSGHSGNTIYF | TGTGCCAGCAGCGGTCACTCTGGAAACACCATATATTTT
TRBD1 | TRBJ2-7 | TRBV6-5 | few | CASSSGPGTDYEQYF | TGTGCCAGCAGTTCCGGACCCGGGACAGACTACGAGCAGTACTTC
TRBD1 | TRBJ1-1 | TRBV6-5 | NA | CASSSRDRGTEAFF | TGTGCCAGCAGTTCCCGGGACAGGGGAACTGAAGCTTTCTTT
TRBD1 | TRBJ1-1 | TRBV19 | NA | CASSTLTDREGNTEAFF | TGTGCCAGTAGTACCTTGACGGACAGGGAGGGAAACACTGAAGCTTTCTTT
NA | TRBJ1-1 | TRBV4-3 | few | CATRLTEAFF | TGCGCCACGAGACTAACTGAAGCTTTCTTT
NA | TRBJ2-7 | TRBV6-1 | NA | CASSPVSLSSYEQYF | TGTGCCAGCAGCCCCGTCTCGTTGAGCTCCTACGAGCAGTACTTC
NA | TRBJ2-1 | TRBV29-1 | NA | CSTLTILTYNEQFF | TGCAGCACTCTCACGATCCTTACCTACAATGAGCAGTTCTTC
NA | TRBJ1-3 | TRBV5-5 | NA | CASSKAGVSGNTIYF | TGTGCCAGCAGTAAAGCAGGGGTCTCTGGAAACACCATATATTTT
NA | TRBJ1-3 | TRBV28 | NA | CASSLSRGNTIYF | TGTGCCAGCAGTTTATCGCGGGGAAACACCATATATTTT
NA | TRBJ1-1 | TRBV2 | NA | CASSETRGRGGTEAFF | TGTGCCAGCAGTGAAACGAGGGGCAGGGGTGGTACTGAAGCTTTCTTT
NA | TRBJ1-6 | TRBV27 | NA | CASAGQPPQNSPLHF | TGTGCCAGCGCAGGGCAGCCACCTCAAAATTCACCCCTCCACTTT
NA | TRBJ1-6 | TRBV28 | NA | CASRPGLGRSPLHF | TGTGCCAGCAGGCCGGGACTAGGGCGTTCACCCCTCCACTTT
TRBD1 | TRBJ1-5 | TRBV27 | NA | CASSPDRDQPQHF | TGTGCCAGCAGCCCGGACAGGGATCAGCCCCAGCATTTT
NA | TRBJ1-6 | TRBV23-1 | NA | CASSQILLAGTASYNSPLHF | TGCGCCAGCAGTCAAATACTGCTGGCAGGAACGGCGTCCTATAATTCACCCCTCCACTTT
NA | TRBJ2-1 | TRBV5-4 | NA | CASSLEAGANEQFF | TGTGCCAGCAGCTTGGAGGCGGGGGCCAATGAGCAGTTCTTC